The clone carrying this TCR beta chain was seen ten or more times. The CDR3 is 15 amino acids. Germline V gives CDR1 LGHDT, CDR2 YNNKEL (reference sequence). Trimming stripped 0 bases from V and 1 base from J, with 7 bases between. Fresh 10 ml peripheral blood yielded PBMCs. The data were taken from a study of T cells in Graves' hyperthyroidism and ophthalmopathy. The CDR3 regions of TCR beta were amplified from RNA transcripts. The HTBI primer set drove a first-round RT-PCR of the TCR CDR3. Via MiXCR, TCRdb re-called the multiplex PCR reads, giving one row per CDR3 protein. The table lists about 270,000 distinct CDR3 sequences, 22% of them singletons, with 64% in the top ten.

The clonotype originates from a man aged 25-45 years with Graves' ophthalmopathy. Sequences were obtained from blood. This chain links TRBV3-1 with TRBJ1-3; D is perhaps TRBD1 (5 bases). CDR3 protein: CASSQDGQSGNTIYF. Written as DNA, the CDR3 is TGTGCCAGCAGCCAAGACGGACAATCTGGAAACACCATATATTTT.